This T cell receptor (beta chain) was captured by sequencing in a study of shared clonotypes between healthy human individuals. Turning to the study itself: Donors were a couple of women and a few men aged 18 to 49. There were three CD4 naive, three CD4 memory, two CD8 naive and one CD8 memory plates per donor. Study outcomes and limitations: Larger richness was generally estimated for naive than memory subsets.

The CDR3 length is 13 residues. Germline values: CDR1 SGHRS, CDR2 YFSETQ. Trimming left V 5 bases short and J 2 bases short, with 10 bases between. Tens of thousands of T cell genomes (approximately 180 ng DNA) went into each sorted-subset replicate. Sequenced by immunoSEQ multiplex PCR; TCRdb stores in-frame clones only, minus some. This repertoire shows approximately 940,000 clones, over 60% found once; its top ten account for approximately 1.5%. This clone was seen just once. The antigen remains undetermined. This clonotype was sampled from a man aged 18 to 35 in good health. V usage is TRBV5-1 and J usage is TRBJ2-5; maybe TRBD1 (5 bases). Sequencing was done on a sample of memory CD4+ T cells sorted from blood. Subset described: CD45RA-negative fraction. CDR3 coding DNA: TGCGCCAGCAGAGTAGCAGGGCAAGAGACCCAGTACTTC. Translated, it gives CASRVAGQETQYF. Drawing the rest from reference TRBV5-1 and TRBJ2-5, the complete variable domain is KAGVTQTPRYLIKTRGQQVTLSCSPISGHRSVSWYQQTPGQGLQFLFEYFSETQRNKGNFPGRFSGRQFSNSRSEMNVSTLELGDSALYLCASRVAGQETQYFGPGTRLLVL.